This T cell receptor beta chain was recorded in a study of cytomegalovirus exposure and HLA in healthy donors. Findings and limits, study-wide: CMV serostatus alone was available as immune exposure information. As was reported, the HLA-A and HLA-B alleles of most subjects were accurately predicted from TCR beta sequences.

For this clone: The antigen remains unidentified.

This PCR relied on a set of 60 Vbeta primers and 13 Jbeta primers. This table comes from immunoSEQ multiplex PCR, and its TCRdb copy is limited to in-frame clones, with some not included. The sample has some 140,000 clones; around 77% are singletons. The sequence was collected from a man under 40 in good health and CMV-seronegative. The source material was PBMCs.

The CDR3 reads CASSDPTYNEQFF. CDR3 sequence (DNA): TGCGCCAGCAGTGATCCCACCTACAATGAGCAGTTCTTC. The chain employs TRBV10-1 and TRBJ2-1; D gene uncertain. Germline lookup yields CDR1 WNHNN and CDR2 SYGVQD (reference sequence). Trimming removed 3 bases from V and 2 bases from J, with 5 bases in between. The CDR3 covers 13 residues.